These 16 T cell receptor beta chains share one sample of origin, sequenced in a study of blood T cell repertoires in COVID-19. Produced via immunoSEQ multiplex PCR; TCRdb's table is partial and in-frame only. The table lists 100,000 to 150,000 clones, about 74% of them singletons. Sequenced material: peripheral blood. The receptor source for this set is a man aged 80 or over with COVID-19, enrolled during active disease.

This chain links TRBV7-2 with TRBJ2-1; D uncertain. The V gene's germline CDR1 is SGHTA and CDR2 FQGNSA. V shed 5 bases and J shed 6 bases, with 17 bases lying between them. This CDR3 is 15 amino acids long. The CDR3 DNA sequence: TGTGCCAGCAGCACTCCCTCCCTAGTAACCAATGAGCAGTTCTTC. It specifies CASSTPSLVTNEQFF.

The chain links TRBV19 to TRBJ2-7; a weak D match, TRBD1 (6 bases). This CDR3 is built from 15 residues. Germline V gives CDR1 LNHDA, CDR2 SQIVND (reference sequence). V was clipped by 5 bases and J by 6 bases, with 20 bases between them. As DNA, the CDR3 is TGTGCCAGTAGTGGGATTGACAGGATCCGAGGCGAGCAGTACTTC. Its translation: CASSGIDRIRGEQYF. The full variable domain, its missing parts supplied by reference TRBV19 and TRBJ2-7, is DGGITQSPKYLFRKEGQNVTLSCEQNLNHDAMYWYRQDPGQGLRLIYYSQIVNDFQKGDIAEGYSVSREKKESFPLTVTSAQKNPTAFYLCASSGIDRIRGEQYFGPGTRLTVT.

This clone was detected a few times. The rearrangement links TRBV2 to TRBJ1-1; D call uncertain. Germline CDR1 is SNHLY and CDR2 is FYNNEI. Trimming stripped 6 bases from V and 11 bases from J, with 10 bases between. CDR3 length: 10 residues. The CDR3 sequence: CASSELTAFF. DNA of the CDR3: TGTGCCAGCAGCGAGCTTACGGCTTTCTTT. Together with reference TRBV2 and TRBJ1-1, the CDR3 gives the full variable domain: EPEVTQTPSHQVTQMGQEVILRCVPISNHLYFYWYRQILGQKVEFLVSFYNNEISEKSEIFDDQFSVERPDGSNFTLKIRSTKLEDSAMYFCASSELTAFFGQGTRLTVV.

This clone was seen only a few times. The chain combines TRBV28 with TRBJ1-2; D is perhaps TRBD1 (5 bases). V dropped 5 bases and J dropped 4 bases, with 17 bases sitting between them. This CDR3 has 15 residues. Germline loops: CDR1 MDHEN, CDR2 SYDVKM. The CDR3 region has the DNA TGTGCCAGCAGTACGCTAGGGGAAATAGGCTATGGCTACACCTTC. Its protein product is CASSTLGEIGYGYTF.

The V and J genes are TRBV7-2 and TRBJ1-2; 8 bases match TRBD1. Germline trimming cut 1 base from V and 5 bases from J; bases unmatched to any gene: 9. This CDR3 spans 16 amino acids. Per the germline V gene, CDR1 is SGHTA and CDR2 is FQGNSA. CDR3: CASSLVGRGPSYGYTF. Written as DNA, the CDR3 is TGTGCCAGCAGCTTAGTTGGCAGGGGGCCTTCATATGGCTACACCTTC.

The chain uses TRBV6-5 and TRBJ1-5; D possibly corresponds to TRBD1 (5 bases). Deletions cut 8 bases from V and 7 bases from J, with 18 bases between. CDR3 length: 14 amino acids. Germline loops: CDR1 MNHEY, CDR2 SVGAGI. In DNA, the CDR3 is TGTGCCAGCGGGAGGGGAGGGTTGAGGCAGCCCCAGCATTTT. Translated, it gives CASGRGGLRQPQHF.

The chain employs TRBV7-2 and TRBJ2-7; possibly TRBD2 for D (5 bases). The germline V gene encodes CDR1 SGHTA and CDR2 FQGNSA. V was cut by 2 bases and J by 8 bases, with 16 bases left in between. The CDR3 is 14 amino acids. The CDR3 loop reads CASSLPNTRTQQYF. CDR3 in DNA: TGTGCCAGCAGCTTACCCAATACAAGGACTCAGCAGTACTTC.

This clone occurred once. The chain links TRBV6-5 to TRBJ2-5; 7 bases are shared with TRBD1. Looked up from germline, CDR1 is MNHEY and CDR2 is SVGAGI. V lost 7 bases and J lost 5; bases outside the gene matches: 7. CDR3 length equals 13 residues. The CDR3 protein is CASTQGGQETQYF. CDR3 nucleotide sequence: TGTGCCAGCACTCAAGGGGGCCAGGAGACCCAGTACTTC.

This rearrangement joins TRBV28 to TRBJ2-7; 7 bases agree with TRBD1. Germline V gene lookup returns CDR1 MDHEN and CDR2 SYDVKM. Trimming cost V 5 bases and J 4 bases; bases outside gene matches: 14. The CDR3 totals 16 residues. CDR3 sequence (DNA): TGTGCCAGCAGTCCGAGCTCGACAGGGTATCATTACGAGCAGTACTTC. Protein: CASSPSSTGYHYEQYF.

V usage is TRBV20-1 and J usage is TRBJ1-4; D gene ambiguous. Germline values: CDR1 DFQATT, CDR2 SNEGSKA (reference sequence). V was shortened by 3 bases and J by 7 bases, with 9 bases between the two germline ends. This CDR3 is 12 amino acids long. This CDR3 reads CSASHNLEKLFF. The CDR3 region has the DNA TGCAGTGCTAGTCACAACCTTGAAAAACTGTTTTTT.

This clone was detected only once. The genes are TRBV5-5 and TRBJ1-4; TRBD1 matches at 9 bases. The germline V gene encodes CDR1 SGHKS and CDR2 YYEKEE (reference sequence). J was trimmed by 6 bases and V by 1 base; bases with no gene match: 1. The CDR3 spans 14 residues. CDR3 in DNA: TGTGCCAGCAGCTTGAGGACAGGGGATGAAAAACTGTTTTTT. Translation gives CASSLRTGDEKLFF.

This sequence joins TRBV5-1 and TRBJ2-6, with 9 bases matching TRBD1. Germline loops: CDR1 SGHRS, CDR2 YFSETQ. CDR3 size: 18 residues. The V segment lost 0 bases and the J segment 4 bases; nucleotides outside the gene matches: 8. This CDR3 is CASSLGIGTGSGANVLTF. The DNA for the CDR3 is TGCGCCAGCAGCTTGGGAATCGGGACAGGGTCCGGGGCCAACGTCCTGACTTTC.

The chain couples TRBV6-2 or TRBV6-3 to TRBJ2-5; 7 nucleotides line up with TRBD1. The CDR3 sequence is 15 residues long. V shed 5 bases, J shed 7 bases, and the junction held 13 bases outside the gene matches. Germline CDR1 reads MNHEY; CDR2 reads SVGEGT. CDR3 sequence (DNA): TGTGCCAGCAGTACCCGGGACAGCTTGGCCGTGACCCAGTACTTC. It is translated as CASSTRDSLAVTQYF.

Written as DNA, the CDR3 is TGCGCCAGCAGCTCCATGACTAGCGGGAGGATCACAGATACGCAGTATTTT. Residues: CASSSMTSGRITDTQYF. V gene TRBV5-1 combines with J gene TRBJ2-3, with 13 bases that match TRBD2. The CDR3 sequence is 17 residues long. V lost 3 bases to trimming and J lost 2 bases; unmatched junction nucleotides: 6. Germline values: CDR1 SGHRS, CDR2 YFSETQ.

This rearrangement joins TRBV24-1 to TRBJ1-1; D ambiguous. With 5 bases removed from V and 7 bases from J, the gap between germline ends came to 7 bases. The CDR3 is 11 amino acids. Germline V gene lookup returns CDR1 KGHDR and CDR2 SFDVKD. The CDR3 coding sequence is TGTGCCACCAGTGTCAACGGTGAAGCTTTCTTT. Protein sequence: CATSVNGEAFF.

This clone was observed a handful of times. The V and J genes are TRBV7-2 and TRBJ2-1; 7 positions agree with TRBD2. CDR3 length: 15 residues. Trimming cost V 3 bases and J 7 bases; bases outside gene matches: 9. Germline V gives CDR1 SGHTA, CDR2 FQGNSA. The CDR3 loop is CASSFYGGSANEQFF. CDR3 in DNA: TGTGCCAGCAGCTTCTATGGCGGGAGTGCGAATGAGCAGTTCTTC.